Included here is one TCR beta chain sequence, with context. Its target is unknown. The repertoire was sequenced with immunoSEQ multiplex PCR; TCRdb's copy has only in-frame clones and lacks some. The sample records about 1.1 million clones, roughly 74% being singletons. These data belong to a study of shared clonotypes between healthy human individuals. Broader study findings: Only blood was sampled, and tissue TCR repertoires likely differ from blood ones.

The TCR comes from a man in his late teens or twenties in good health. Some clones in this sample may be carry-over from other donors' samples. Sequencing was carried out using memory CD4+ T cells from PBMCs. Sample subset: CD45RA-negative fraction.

CDR3 sequence reads: CASSLGLAGKGDTQYF. The CDR3 DNA reads as TGCGCCAGCAGCTTAGGACTAGCGGGAAAGGGGGATACGCAGTATTTT. The chain uses TRBV5-1 and TRBJ2-3; 12 positions match TRBD2. Germline CDR1 is SGHRS and CDR2 is YFSETQ. The CDR3 totals 16 residues. The V gene end was trimmed by 2 bases and the J gene end by 6 bases; junction bases not matched to a gene: 7.